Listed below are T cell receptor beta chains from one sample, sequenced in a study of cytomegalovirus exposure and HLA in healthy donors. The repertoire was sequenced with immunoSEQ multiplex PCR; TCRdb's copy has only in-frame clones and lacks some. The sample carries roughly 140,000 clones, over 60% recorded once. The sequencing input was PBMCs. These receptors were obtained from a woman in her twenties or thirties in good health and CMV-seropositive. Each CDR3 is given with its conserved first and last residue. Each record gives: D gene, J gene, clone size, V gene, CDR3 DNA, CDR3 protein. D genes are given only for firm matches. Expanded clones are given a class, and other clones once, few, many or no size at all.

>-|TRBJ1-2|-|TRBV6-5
TGTGCCAGCAGTCCTACTTCAGGGTACTATGGCTACACCTTC
CASSPTSGYYGYTF
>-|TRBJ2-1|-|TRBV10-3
TGTGCCATCAGTGACCCGAGGAGGTTAGGTGAGCAGTTCTTC
CAISDPRRLGEQFF
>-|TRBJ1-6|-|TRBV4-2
TGTGCCAGCAGCCAAGATGGAGGCAGGGGTGTTTCACCCCTCCACTTT
CASSQDGGRGVSPLHF
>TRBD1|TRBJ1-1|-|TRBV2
TGTGCCAGCAGTGCAGGGGGTTCGGGCACTGAAGCTTTCTTT
CASSAGGSGTEAFF
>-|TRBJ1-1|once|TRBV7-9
TGTGCCAGCAGCCAAATGGGGGGAGAGAACACTGAAGCTCTCTTT
CASSQMGGENTEALF
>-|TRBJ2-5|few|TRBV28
TGTGCCAGCATGCGAGAGACCCAGTACTTC
CASMRETQYF
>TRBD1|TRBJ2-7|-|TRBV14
TGTGCCAGCAGCGGAACAGGGGCGACCTACGAGCAGTACTTC
CASSGTGATYEQYF
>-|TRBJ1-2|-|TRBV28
TGTGCCAGCAGTTCCCCCGGCAGGGCCTATGGCTACACCTTC
CASSSPGRAYGYTF
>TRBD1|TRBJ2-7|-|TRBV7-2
TGTGCCAGCAGCCCGGACAGGGTGGACCACGAGCAGTACTTC
CASSPDRVDHEQYF
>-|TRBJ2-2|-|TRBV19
TGTGCCAGTAGTGACTTAGGAGGGAGGAACACCGGGGAGCTGTTTTTT
CASSDLGGRNTGELFF
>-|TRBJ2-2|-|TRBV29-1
TGCAGCGCGGAAAGGGGGACGAACACCGGGGAGCTGTTTTTT
CSAERGTNTGELFF
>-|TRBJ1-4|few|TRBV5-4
TGTGCCAGCAGCTCTGGACAGAATGAAAAACTGTTTTTT
CASSSGQNEKLFF
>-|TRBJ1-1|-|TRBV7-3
TGTGCCAGCAGCTTAGGGGGGAAGGACACTGAAGCTTTCTTT
CASSLGGKDTEAFF
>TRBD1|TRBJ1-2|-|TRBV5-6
TGTGCCAGCAGCTTGGGCCAGGGGGCGAGGGGCTACACCTTC
CASSLGQGARGYTF
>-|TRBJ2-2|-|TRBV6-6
TGTGCCAGCAGTTTCACAGGGAACACCGGGGAGCTGTTTTTT
CASSFTGNTGELFF
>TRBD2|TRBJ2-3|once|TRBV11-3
TGTGCCAGCAGCTTAGTGGGGCTAGCGGGATACACGCAGTATTTT
CASSLVGLAGYTQYF
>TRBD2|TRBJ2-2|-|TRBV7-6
TGTGCCAGCAGCCCCTCGGGTAGCGGGGGGGCAGGGGAGCTGTTTTTT
CASSPSGSGGAGELFF
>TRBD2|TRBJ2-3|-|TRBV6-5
TGTGCCAGCAGTTCACTAGCGTTTAGCACAGATACGCAGTATTTT
CASSSLAFSTDTQYF
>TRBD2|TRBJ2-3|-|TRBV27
TGTGCCAGCAGTTTCTTTAGCGGGGGAGTTCCTAGCACAGATACGCAGTATTTT
CASSFFSGGVPSTDTQYF
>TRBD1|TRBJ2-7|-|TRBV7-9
TGTGCCAGCAGCTCTTCACCCCGACAGGGGAGGTCCTACGAGCAGTACTTC
CASSSSPRQGRSYEQYF
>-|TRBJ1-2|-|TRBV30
TGTGCCTGGAGCGGAGGCGCGGGGGGCTACACCTTC
CAWSGGAGGYTF
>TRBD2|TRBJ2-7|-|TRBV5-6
TGTGCCAGCGGTCAGACTAGCGGGGCTTACGAGCAGTACTTC
CASGQTSGAYEQYF
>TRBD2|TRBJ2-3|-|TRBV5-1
TGCGCCAGCCGAAACTTCTTTAGCGGGAGCGGCACAGATACGCAGTATTTT
CASRNFFSGSGTDTQYF
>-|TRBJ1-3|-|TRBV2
TGTGCCAGCAGTGAACTGCGGGGGCCACACATATATTTT
CASSELRGPHIYF
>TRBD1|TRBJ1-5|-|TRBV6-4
TGTGCCAGCAGCCCGGACAGGAGCAATCAGCCCCAGCATTTT
CASSPDRSNQPQHF
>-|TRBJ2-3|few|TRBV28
TGTGCCAGCAGTTCCCCAGGGGCAGGCTCGACGCAGTATTTT
CASSSPGAGSTQYF
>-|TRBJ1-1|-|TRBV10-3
TGTGCCACAACCGCACGGGATCCCGGGTCGACTGAAGCTTTCTTT
CATTARDPGSTEAFF
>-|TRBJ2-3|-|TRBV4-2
TGTGCCAGCAGCCCCGTAGAAATAGCAGATACGCAGTATTTT
CASSPVEIADTQYF
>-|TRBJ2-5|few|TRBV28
TGTGCCACCTCGAGGGGGGGGGTAGAGACCCAGTACTTC
CATSRGGVETQYF
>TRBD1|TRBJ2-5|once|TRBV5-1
TGCGCCAGCAGCCCGGGACAGGGACCGGAGACCCAGTACTTC
CASSPGQGPETQYF
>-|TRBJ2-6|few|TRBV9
TGTGCCAGCAGCGTAGTTAGTGGGGCCAACGTCCTGACTTTC
CASSVVSGANVLTF
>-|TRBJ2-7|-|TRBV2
TGTGCCAGCAGACAAACCGACAGAGCCTACGAGCAGTACTTC
CASRQTDRAYEQYF
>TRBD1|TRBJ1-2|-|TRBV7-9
TGTGCCAGCAGCCCACCAACCGGGACAGGGTCCAACTATGGCTACACCTTC
CASSPPTGTGSNYGYTF
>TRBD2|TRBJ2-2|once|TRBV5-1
TGCGCCAGCAGCTTTAGCGGGAGATACAACACCGGGGAGCTGTTTTTT
CASSFSGRYNTGELFF
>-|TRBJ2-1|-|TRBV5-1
TGCGCCAGCAGCTTGCTTCCAGGGGTGGATGAGCAGTTCTTC
CASSLLPGVDEQFF
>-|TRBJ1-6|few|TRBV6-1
TGTGCCAGCAGTGCAGGGCCTTATAATTCACCCCTCCACTTT
CASSAGPYNSPLHF
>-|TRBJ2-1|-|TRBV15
TGTGCCACCCAACTACTAGAGGAGGGCCACGAGCAGTTCTTC
CATQLLEEGHEQFF
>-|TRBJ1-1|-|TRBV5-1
TGCGCCAGCAGTTACGACAGTAACACTGAAGCTTTCTTT
CASSYDSNTEAFF
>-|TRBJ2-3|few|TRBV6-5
TGTGCCAGCAGCCTAGTGGGGGAGGTGGATACGCAGTATTTT
CASSLVGEVDTQYF
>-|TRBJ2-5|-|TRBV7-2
TGTGCCAGCAGCTTAGCGTGGGCAGAAGAGACCCAGTACTTC
CASSLAWAEETQYF
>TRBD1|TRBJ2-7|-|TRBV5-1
TGCGCCAGCAGCTATGGACAGGGGAGGAACGCGCAGTACTTC
CASSYGQGRNAQYF
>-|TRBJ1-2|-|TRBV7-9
TGTGCCAGCACCCCGGGGGTGATGGATGGCTACACCTTC
CASTPGVMDGYTF
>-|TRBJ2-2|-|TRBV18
TGTGCCAGCTCACCGGTGGGAACGGGAGTGTACACCGGGGAGCTGTTTTTT
CASSPVGTGVYTGELFF
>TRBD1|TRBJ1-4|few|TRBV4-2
TGTGCCAGCAGCCAAGGACAGGGTCCAACTAATGAAAAACTGTTTTTT
CASSQGQGPTNEKLFF
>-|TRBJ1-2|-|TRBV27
TGTGCCAGCAGCGCGTCCGGGGGATATGGCTACACCTTC
CASSASGGYGYTF
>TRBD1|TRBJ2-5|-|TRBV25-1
TGTGCCAGCAGTGAATGGGACAGCCAAGAGACCCAGTACTTC
CASSEWDSQETQYF
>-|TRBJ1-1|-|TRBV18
TGTGCCAGCTCACTGGGGCACTCGAACACTGAAGCTTTCTTT
CASSLGHSNTEAFF
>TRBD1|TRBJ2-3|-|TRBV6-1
TGTGCCAGCAGTGATCGACAGGGGGCTACGCAGTATTTT
CASSDRQGATQYF
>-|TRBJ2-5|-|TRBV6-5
TGTGCCAGCAGTTACTCGAGCAGTACGGGAGAGACCCAGTACTTC
CASSYSSSTGETQYF
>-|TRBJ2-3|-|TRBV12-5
TGTGCTAGTGCCCCGGGGACGCGGGATGGCACAGATACGCAGTATTTT
CASAPGTRDGTDTQYF
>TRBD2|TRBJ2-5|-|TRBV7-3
TGTGCCAGCAGCTTAAAAGGCGGGGGATTCCTAGAGACCCAGTACTTC
CASSLKGGGFLETQYF
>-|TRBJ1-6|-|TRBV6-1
TGTGCCAGCAGCGGAAGGGGATCACCCCTCCACTTT
CASSGRGSPLHF
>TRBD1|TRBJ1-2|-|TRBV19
TGTGCCAGTAGTATTTTGGGGACAGGGGCTAACTATGGCTACACCTTC
CASSILGTGANYGYTF
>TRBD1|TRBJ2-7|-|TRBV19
TGTGCCAGTAGTGTGGGACAGTCCACCTACGAGCAGTACTTC
CASSVGQSTYEQYF
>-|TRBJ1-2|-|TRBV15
TGTGCCACCAGCAGGGCGGTCGATGGCTACACCTTC
CATSRAVDGYTF
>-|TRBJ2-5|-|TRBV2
TGTGCCAGCAGTCCCCCTCGGGGGGCTGGGCAAGAGACCCAGTACTTC
CASSPPRGAGQETQYF
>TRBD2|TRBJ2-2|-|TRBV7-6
TGTGCCAGCAGCTCCACTAGCGGGACGAACACCGGGGAGCTGTTTTTT
CASSSTSGTNTGELFF
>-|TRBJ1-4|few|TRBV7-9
TGTGCCAGCACCCTGACAGACCTTGAAAAACTGTTTTTT
CASTLTDLEKLFF
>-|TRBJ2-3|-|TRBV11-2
TGTGCCTCTAGACAGACGAGCGATACGCAGTATTTT
CASRQTSDTQYF
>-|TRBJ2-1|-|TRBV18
TGTGCCAGCTCACCACCCTGGGGGGTAGCCTACAATGAGCAGTTCTTC
CASSPPWGVAYNEQFF